This TCR beta chain was recovered during a study of T-cell reconstitution after alpha-beta-depleted transplantation in children. Germline V gene sequence: CDR1 DFQATT, CDR2 SNEGSKA (reference sequence). CDR3 length: 14 amino acids. V shed 6 bases, J shed 3 bases, and the junction held 7 bases outside the gene matches. Unique molecular identifiers were incorporated during preparation of the TCRbeta library. TCRdb independently ran MiXCR on the PCR reads; one entry per CDR3 protein. The table lists about 120,000 distinct CDR3 sequences, 20% to 25% of them singletons, with about 10% in the top ten. The V gene is TRBV20-1, the J gene TRBJ2-1, with TRBD2 identical over 8 bases. This receptor was obtained from a male patient under 10 years old who had a stem cell transplant for chronic granulomatous disease, so the T cells may come from the graft donor. The sample was PBMCs, mostly from graft donor cells, taken 180 days after TCRalphabeta/CD19-depleted stem cell transplant. CDR3 sequence (DNA): TGCAGTGCAGAAATAGCGGGAAGCTACAATGAGCAGTTCTTC. Amino acids: CSAEIAGSYNEQFF.